Listed below are T cell receptor beta chains from one sample, sequenced in a study of identical twins. TCRdb re-analysed the 5' RACE reads in MiXCR, keeping a single row per CDR3 protein. The repertoire has around 450,000 distinct CDR3 sequences, approximately 14% of them found once; the top ten carry 0.5% to 0.65%. This same sample was also taken into another study, of yellow fever vaccine responses in identical twins.

The specimen sequenced was CD4+ T cells sorted from blood. The source of these receptors is a woman younger than 30 in good health. Each CDR3 is given with its conserved first and last residue. A D gene is named only where the DNA matches it firmly. Not all rows give a size; the values are once, few, many and, for expanded clones, a class.

>17|TRBD2|TRBV6-2/TRBV6-3|NA|TRBJ2-1
TGTGCCAGCAGTTATTCAGGACTAGCGGGAGGGCCGGGTGAGCAGTTCTTC
CASSYSGLAGGPGEQFF
>15|NA|TRBV4-1|NA|TRBJ1-5
TGCGCCAGCAGCCCAGCCGGGGGGGGTCATCAGCCCCAGCATTTT
CASSPAGGGHQPQHF
>18|TRBD2|TRBV6-2/TRBV6-3|NA|TRBJ2-3
TGTGCCAGCAGTAAACCGTATAGCGGGGGTTTTCTCGCAGATACGCAGTATTTT
CASSKPYSGGFLADTQYF
>15|TRBD2|TRBV6-1|few|TRBJ2-7
TGTGCCAGCAGACCAGAGCGGGAGTGGATCTACGAGCAGTACTTC
CASRPEREWIYEQYF
>14|NA|TRBV20-1|few|TRBJ2-7
TGCAGTGCTAGAGAGGGATTATTCGCCTACGAGCAGTACTTC
CSAREGLFAYEQYF
>17|NA|TRBV18|NA|TRBJ2-7
TGTGCCAGCTCACCACTGGGGACATCTACCCGCGGGAACGAGCAGTACTTC
CASSPLGTSTRGNEQYF
>16|TRBD2|TRBV20-1|NA|TRBJ2-3
TGCAGTGCTAGAGATCACGGGACTAGCGGCACAGATACGCAGTATTTT
CSARDHGTSGTDTQYF
>13|NA|TRBV5-7|NA|TRBJ2-5
TGTGCCAGCAGCAAAAATTGTTCCGCGTCCCAGTACTTC
CASSKNCSASQYF
>13|NA|TRBV24-1|NA|TRBJ2-7
TGTCCCACCAGTGAGGGGTCCCTCTACGAGCAGTACTTC
CPTSEGSLYEQYF
>13|NA|TRBV20-1|once|TRBJ2-7
TGCAGTGCACACACCGACGCATACTACGAGCAGTACTTC
CSAHTDAYYEQYF
>14|NA|TRBV28|few|TRBJ2-5
TGTGCCAGCAGCCCCTGGACAGAACAAGAGACCCAGTACTTC
CASSPWTEQETQYF
>17|TRBD2|TRBV7-2|many|TRBJ2-5
TGTGCCAGCAGCTTAGAGGTTCTAGCGGGGAAGGGGGAGACCCAGTACTTC
CASSLEVLAGKGETQYF
>14|NA|TRBV2|NA|TRBJ2-5
TGTGCCAGCAGTGTACAAGTCCGCCAAGAGACCCAGTACTTC
CASSVQVRQETQYF
>12|NA|TRBV7-8|few|TRBJ2-1
TGTGCCAGCAGCTTTGAAGAGGGTGAGCAGTTCTTC
CASSFEEGEQFF
>15|TRBD1|TRBV5-1|many|TRBJ2-2
TGCGCCAGCAGACCTGGACAGGTGAACACCGGGGAGCTGTTTTTT
CASRPGQVNTGELFF
>13|NA|TRBV20-1|NA|TRBJ2-7
TGCAGTGCTAGAGATCTTGCTTCCTACGAGCAGTACTTC
CSARDLASYEQYF
>15|TRBD1|TRBV5-1|few|TRBJ1-1
TGCGCCAGCAGCTTTGGGGGACAGGGTAACACTGAAGCTTTCTTT
CASSFGGQGNTEAFF
>12|NA|TRBV12-3/TRBV12-4|many|TRBJ1-1
TGTGCCAGCAGTAGCTCCGGCGGCGGAGCTTTCTTT
CASSSSGGGAFF
>14|NA|TRBV7-2|NA|TRBJ1-1
TGTGCCAGCAGGGGAAGGGCCAAGAACACTGAAGCTTTCTTT
CASRGRAKNTEAFF
>14|NA|TRBV20-1|few|TRBJ2-1
TGCAGTGCTAGATCAACTGTCTCCTACAATGAGCAGTTCTTC
CSARSTVSYNEQFF
>11|NA|TRBV2|many|TRBJ1-1
TGTGCCAGCAGCTCTTACACTGAAGCTTTCTTT
CASSSYTEAFF
>15|NA|TRBV20-1|few|TRBJ1-1
TGCAGTGCTCTATCAGGTGGGGTGGGGGGCACTGAAGCTTTCTTT
CSALSGGVGGTEAFF
>10|NA|TRBV6-2/TRBV6-3|NA|TRBJ2-3
TGTGCCAAACCTTCCGGTACGCAGTATTTT
CAKPSGTQYF
>14|NA|TRBV2|few|TRBJ2-3
TGTGCCAGCAGTGATTCCAGTTTGACAGATACGCAGTATTTT
CASSDSSLTDTQYF
>13|TRBD2|TRBV12-3/TRBV12-4|few|TRBJ2-1
TGTGCCAGCAGTGTCGGACTAGTTGGTGAGCAGTTCTTC
CASSVGLVGEQFF
>16|TRBD2|TRBV24-1|NA|TRBJ2-7
TGTGCCACCAGTGATCAGGGGACTAGCGGGAGCTACGAGCAGTACTTC
CATSDQGTSGSYEQYF
>15|TRBD1|TRBV5-1|NA|TRBJ2-7
TGCGCCAGCAGCTTGGATGGACAGGGGTCCTACGAGCAGTACTTC
CASSLDGQGSYEQYF
>14|NA|TRBV9|NA|TRBJ2-3
TGTGCCAGCAGCGTACCCCCTTCCCCAGATACGCAGTATTTT
CASSVPPSPDTQYF
>15|NA|TRBV20-1|NA|TRBJ2-3
TGCAGTGCTAGTGGTGGCGGTGGAGTGGCTGATACGCAGTATTTT
CSASGGGGVADTQYF
>15|NA|TRBV19|few|TRBJ2-6
TGTGCCAGTAGACCTTGGGGGTCTGGGGCCAACGTCCTGACTTTC
CASRPWGSGANVLTF
>14|NA|TRBV5-1|few|TRBJ2-3
TGCGCCAGCAGCTTGGGGGGGCAAGTAGATACGCAGTATTTT
CASSLGGQVDTQYF
>17|TRBD1|TRBV20-1|NA|TRBJ1-3
TGCAGTGCTAGAGCCCCGGGACAGTATTTTTTTGGAAACACCATATATTTT
CSARAPGQYFFGNTIYF
>15|NA|TRBV5-1|NA|TRBJ2-7
TGCGCCAGCAGCCGAGGAGAACAGAGTCCCTACGAGCAGTACTTC
CASSRGEQSPYEQYF
>16|TRBD2|TRBV11-3|few|TRBJ2-1
TGTGCCAGCAGCGTAGGGCCGGGACTAGGTTACAATGAGCAGTTCTTC
CASSVGPGLGYNEQFF
>14|NA|TRBV20-1|few|TRBJ2-5
TGCAGTGCTAGAAAACGCCAGGCTGGGGAGACCCAGTACTTC
CSARKRQAGETQYF
>12|NA|TRBV10-3|few|TRBJ2-5
TGTGCCAACCAAGATCCCGGGGAGACCCAGTACTTC
CANQDPGETQYF
>15|TRBD1|TRBV7-2|few|TRBJ2-7
TGTGCCAGCAGCTCTAGGACAGGGCTTGCCTACGAGCAGTACTTC
CASSSRTGLAYEQYF
>16|TRBD2|TRBV10-3|NA|TRBJ2-1
TGTGCCACCGGGACTAGCGGGGGGGCCAGCTACAATGAGCAGTTCTTC
CATGTSGGASYNEQFF
>14|NA|TRBV28|NA|TRBJ2-7
TGTGCCAGCAGTTTAGGGGCTGCAACCTACGAGCAGTACTTC
CASSLGAATYEQYF
>17|NA|TRBV11-2|NA|TRBJ2-3
TGTGCCAGCAGCTTAGATATAAGGGGGCTAGCGAAAGATACGCAGTATTTT
CASSLDIRGLAKDTQYF
>15|NA|TRBV28|NA|TRBJ2-1
TGTGCCAGCAGCCTTAAGCCCAGCTCCTACAATGAGCAGTTCTTC
CASSLKPSSYNEQFF
>13|NA|TRBV29-1|few|TRBJ1-3
TGCAGCGTTGAAAGGGCAGGGACGAACACCATATATTTT
CSVERAGTNTIYF
>14|NA|TRBV24-1|NA|TRBJ2-2
TGTGCCACCAGTGACCCGGGACCCACCGGGGAGCTGTTTTTT
CATSDPGPTGELFF
>13|TRBD2|TRBV19|few|TRBJ2-1
TGTGCCAGTAGCGCGGGGGTTCGTTCTGAGCAGTTCTTC
CASSAGVRSEQFF
>13|NA|TRBV5-5|NA|TRBJ2-1
TGTGCCAGCGTGGGGCCCCCCCTCGATGAGCAGTTCTTC
CASVGPPLDEQFF
>14|NA|TRBV12-3/TRBV12-4|few|TRBJ1-1
TGTGCCAGCAGTTTATTGCAGGGAGGGACTGAAGCTTTCTTT
CASSLLQGGTEAFF
>13|TRBD2|TRBV20-1|NA|TRBJ2-1
TGCATGGGGACTAGGGATACCCACAATGAGCAGTTCTTC
CMGTRDTHNEQFF
>14|NA|TRBV5-1|NA|TRBJ2-7
TGCGCCAGCAGCTTTGCGGGGGCCCTCTACGAGCAGTACTTC
CASSFAGALYEQYF
>18|TRBD2|TRBV3-1|few|TRBJ2-7
TGTGCCAGCAGCCAAGGGGGACTAGCGGGAGGCTTCTCCTACGAGCAGTACTTC
CASSQGGLAGGFSYEQYF
>15|NA|TRBV23-1|NA|TRBJ1-1
TGCGCCAGCAGTCAATCAAGGCGAGTTTCCACTGAAGCTTTCTTT
CASSQSRRVSTEAFF
>15|NA|TRBV7-9|NA|TRBJ2-1
TGTGCCAGCAGCTTAGCGGGGACCCCACCCAATGAGCAGTTCTTC
CASSLAGTPPNEQFF
>18|NA|TRBV7-8|few|TRBJ2-5
TGTGCCAGCAGCTTAGCCTCGTTACGGTTATCTATTCAAGAGACCCAGTACTTC
CASSLASLRLSIQETQYF
>14|TRBD2|TRBV20-1|few|TRBJ2-4
TGCAGTGCTAGAACGGCTAGCGGGGGAAACATTCAGTACTTC
CSARTASGGNIQYF
>16|TRBD1|TRBV14|NA|TRBJ2-3
TGTGCCAGCAGCCAAGGACAGGGTATGAAGACAGATACGCAGTATTTT
CASSQGQGMKTDTQYF
>15|NA|TRBV18|NA|TRBJ2-3
TGTGCCAGCTCACCGGGACAACCTAGCACAGATACGCAGTATTTT
CASSPGQPSTDTQYF
>14|NA|TRBV7-2|NA|TRBJ2-1
TGTGCCAGCAGCTTATATTGGCACTACAATGAGCAGTTCTTC
CASSLYWHYNEQFF